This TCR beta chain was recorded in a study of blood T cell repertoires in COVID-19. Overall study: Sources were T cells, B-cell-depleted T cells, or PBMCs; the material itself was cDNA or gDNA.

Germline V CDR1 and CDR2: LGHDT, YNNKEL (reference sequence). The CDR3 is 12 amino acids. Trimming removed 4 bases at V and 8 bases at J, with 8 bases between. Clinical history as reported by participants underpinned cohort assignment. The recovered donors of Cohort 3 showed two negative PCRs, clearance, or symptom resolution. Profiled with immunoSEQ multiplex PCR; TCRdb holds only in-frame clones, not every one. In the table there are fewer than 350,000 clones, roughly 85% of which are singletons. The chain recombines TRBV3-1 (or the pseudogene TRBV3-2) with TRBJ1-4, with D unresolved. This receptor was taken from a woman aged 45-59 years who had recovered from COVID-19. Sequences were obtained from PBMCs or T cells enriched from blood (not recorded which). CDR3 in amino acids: CASSRAEEKLFF. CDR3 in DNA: TGTGCCAGCAGCCGAGCGGAGGAAAAACTGTTTTTT.